These 17 T cell receptor beta chains share one sample of origin, sequenced in a study of T cell responses to AZD1222 COVID-19 vaccine. Here immunoSEQ multiplex PCR was the method, and the copy in TCRdb shows in-frame clones only, minus some. This table holds 130,000 or so clones, about 93% found once. Sequenced material: peripheral blood, taken 28 days after the second dose of the MenACWY control vaccine. All receptors come from an adult who received the MenACWY meningococcal vaccine as a control.

The chain is built from TRBV28 and TRBJ2-7; TRBD1 matches at 8 bases. This CDR3 spans 13 amino acids. The ends lost 5 bases at V and 5 bases at J; junction bases unmatched: 5. Germline V gene lookup returns CDR1 MDHEN and CDR2 SYDVKM. CDR3 nucleotide sequence: TGTGCCAGCAGTCTAGGACAGGGTGACGAGCAGTACGTC. As protein: CASSLGQGDEQYV.

The chain uses TRBV11-2 and TRBJ2-3, with 9 bases matching TRBD1. This CDR3 is 17 amino acids long. Trimming at V came to 2 bases and at J to 1 base, leaving 7 bases not matched to a gene. Germline values: CDR1 SGHAT, CDR2 FQNNGV. This CDR3 is CASSLRGTGTRTDTQYF. The CDR3 DNA reads TGTGCCAGCAGCTTAAGAGGGACAGGGACCCGCACAGATACGCAGTATTTT.

The chain is built from TRBV7-2 and TRBJ2-3; 13 nucleotides line up with TRBD2. Germline CDR1 is SGHTA and CDR2 is FQGNSA. There are 19 residues in the CDR3. With 5 bases clipped from V and 0 bases from J, the junction kept 11 bases outside the gene matches. The CDR3 region is CASSRTSGSQSSSTDTQYF. DNA for the CDR3: TGTGCCAGCAGCAGGACTAGCGGGAGTCAATCGTCTAGCACAGATACGCAGTATTTT. The variable domain in full, with the rest retrieved from reference TRBV7-2 and TRBJ2-3, is GAGVSQSPSNKVTEKGKDVELRCDPISGHTALYWYRQSLGQGLEFLIYFQGNSAPDKSGLPSDRFSAERTGGSVSTLTIQRTQQEDSAVYLCASSRTSGSQSSSTDTQYFGPGTRLTVL.

The chain combines TRBV6-5 with TRBJ1-3; a weak D match, TRBD1 (6 bases). The germline V and J ends were trimmed by 7 bases and 0 bases, with 13 bases remaining between them. The CDR3 contains 15 residues. Germline CDR1 and CDR2: MNHEY and SVGAGI. The DNA of the CDR3 is TGTGCCAGCATGGACAGAATGAACTCTGGAAACACCATATATTTT. This translates into CASMDRMNSGNTIYF.

This chain connects TRBV28 to TRBJ2-1; the D is unclear. Trimming stripped 4 bases from V and 9 bases from J, with 10 bases between. The CDR3 extends over 12 amino acids. CDR1 MDHEN and CDR2 SYDVKM come from the germline V gene. CDR3 coding DNA: TGTGCCAGCAGTTCCCCGTTTTTTGAGCAGTTCTTC. This encodes CASSSPFFEQFF.

The chain couples TRBV18 to TRBJ2-2, with a possible D match to TRBD2 (5 bases). The CDR3 is 13 residues long. Germline CDR1 reads KGHSH; CDR2 reads LQKENI. The V and J ends lost 4 bases and 7 bases respectively, with 10 bases between them. The CDR3 DNA reads TGTGCCAGCTCACTGGAGGTTGGCGGGGAGCTGTTTTTT. Translation gives CASSLEVGGELFF.

The V gene is TRBV7-4, the J gene TRBJ1-1; 7 bases match TRBD1. The CDR3 extends over 19 amino acids. Germline CDR1 reads SGHVT; CDR2 reads SQSDAQ. Trimming took 5 bases from V and 0 from J; bases not matched to a gene: 18. The CDR3 DNA is TGTGCCAGCAGCGGAGGGACAGCGAAGGCCCCTAGGATGAACACTGAAGCTTTCTTT. Translated: CASSGGTAKAPRMNTEAFF.

The chain joins TRBV3-1 (or the pseudogene TRBV3-2) to TRBJ1-1; no firm D call. The V gene's germline CDR1 is LGHDT and CDR2 YNNKEL (reference sequence). The V end was cut by 0 bases, the J end by 3 bases, with 11 bases between. CDR3 length equals 15 residues. The DNA of the CDR3 is TGTGCCAGCAGCCAAGATACCGGTAGGTACACTGAAGCTTTCTTT. Protein sequence: CASSQDTGRYTEAFF.

The chain has TRBV28 and TRBJ2-7, with 11 bases matching TRBD1. This CDR3 comprises 16 residues. Germline V gene data show CDR1 as MDHEN and CDR2 as SYDVKM. The junction had 6 bases not matched to a gene; V was cut back by 5 bases and J by 0 bases. The CDR3 nucleotides read TGTGCCAGCAGTCCCAGCGGGACAGGGGGCTCCTACGAGCAGTACTTC. Translating it yields CASSPSGTGGSYEQYF. Variable domain in full (rest from reference TRBV28 and TRBJ2-7): DVKVTQSSRYLVKRTGEKVFLECVQDMDHENMFWYRQDPGLGLRLIYFSYDVKMKEKGDIPEGYSVSREKKERFSLILESASTNQTSMYLCASSPSGTGGSYEQYFGPGTRLTVT.

This chain links TRBV5-1 with TRBJ2-1; no reliable D call. This CDR3 contains 15 residues. The germline V and J ends were trimmed by 0 bases and 0 bases, with 7 bases remaining between them. Germline V gene data show CDR1 as SGHRS and CDR2 as YFSETQ. CDR3 coding DNA: TGCGCCAGCAGCTTGGCTAGTCGCTCCTACAATGAGCAGTTCTTC. Translated, it gives CASSLASRSYNEQFF.

V is TRBV27 and J is TRBJ2-2, with D unresolved. V was clipped by 5 bases and J by 4 bases, with 5 bases between them. Germline loops: CDR1 MNHEY, CDR2 SMNVEV (reference sequence). The CDR3 consists of 12 residues. The CDR3 DNA follows: TGTGCCAGCAGTGTATTCACCGGGGAGCTGTTTTTT. Translated, it gives CASSVFTGELFF.

The chain carries TRBV19 and TRBJ1-5; 11 bases line up with TRBD1. Germline CDR1 LNHDA, CDR2 SQIVND (reference sequence). This CDR3 comprises 15 residues. V was pared by 3 bases and J by 6 bases, with 4 bases of the junction left unmatched. CDR3 loop: CASSMGQGGRQPQHF. The CDR3, as DNA: TGTGCCAGTAGTATGGGACAGGGGGGACGTCAGCCCCAGCATTTT.

The gene calls are TRBV13 and TRBJ2-3; 7 bases are shared with TRBD1. This CDR3 contains 15 residues. Looked up from germline, CDR1 is PRHDT and CDR2 is FYEKMQ (reference sequence). Unmatched junction bases numbered 9, after V lost 5 bases and J lost 4 bases. The CDR3, as DNA: TGTGCCAGCAGCCCGACAGGGAAGGCGGCAGATACGCAGTATTTT. This codes for CASSPTGKAADTQYF.

This clone is a singleton in its sample. The CDR3: CASRWTVRGGYTF. DNA of the CDR3: TGTGCCAGCAGATGGACAGTCCGGGGAGGCTACACCTTC. The V gene is TRBV27, the J gene TRBJ1-2, with D perhaps TRBD1 (6 bases). The length of the CDR3 is 13 residues. Trimming took off 6 bases at V and 8 bases at J, with 16 bases between the two ends. Germline CDR1 is MNHEY and CDR2 is SMNVEV (reference sequence).

The CDR3 loop is CASRRDRGGDSPLHF. The CDR3 region has the DNA TGTGCCAGCAGACGAGACAGGGGAGGGGATTCACCCCTCCACTTT. V is TRBV5-4 and J is TRBJ1-6, with TRBD1 matching over 8 bases. The CDR3 runs to 15 residues. J lost 8 bases, V lost 5 bases, and 9 bases had no gene match. Germline V gene lookup returns CDR1 SGHNT and CDR2 YYREEE (reference sequence). Variable domain in full (rest from reference TRBV5-4 and TRBJ1-6): ETGVTQSPTHLIKTRGQQVTLRCSSQSGHNTVSWYQQALGQGPQFIFQYYREEENGRGNFPPRFSGLQFPNYSSELNVNALELDDSALYLCASRRDRGGDSPLHFGNGTRLTVT.

J is TRBJ1-1 and V is TRBV6-5, with 10 bases identical to TRBD1. Germline CDR1 MNHEY, CDR2 SVGAGI. V was pared by 8 bases and J by 3 bases, with 9 bases of the junction left unmatched. This CDR3 spans 15 amino acids. The CDR3 DNA sequence: TGTGCCAGCGGTCCCCGGGACAGGGGTGACACTGAAGCTTTCTTT. It encodes CASGPRDRGDTEAFF.

The J gene is TRBJ2-1, the V gene TRBV7-9; 9 bases are a match to TRBD2. CDR1 is SEHNR, CDR2 FQNEAQ, per germline (reference sequence). CDR3 length: 16 residues. J lost 6 bases, V lost 6 bases, and 12 bases had no gene match. In DNA form, the CDR3 reads TGTGCCAGCAGTAAAAACACCGGGACTAGCTCCAATGAGCAGTTCTTC. Translated: CASSKNTGTSSNEQFF.